This record concerns one T cell receptor beta chain sequence. Its target is not known. The sample is drawn from a study of a mutant IDH1 vaccine in newly diagnosed glioma. Study background: Eight vaccinations reached patients in weeks 1, 3, 5, 7, 11, 15, 19 and 23. The treated group averaged approximately 42 years old and was roughly 60% male, approximately 38% female.

Germline V gene sequence: CDR1 SGHVS, CDR2 FQNEAQ. Trimming shortened V by 4 bases and J by 9 bases, and 19 bases separated the two germline ends. This CDR3 contains 14 residues. Clones were read by immunoSEQ multiplex PCR, and TCRdb kept only the in-frame ones, dropping some. Found here are about 75,000 clones, about 91% of them singletons; the top ten hold 0.56%. Described time point: week 5, during vaccination. Doses comprised 300 ug of mutant IDH1 20-mer peptide each, plus topical imiquimod. The clonotype was recovered from a woman in her fifties or sixties with glioma. Sequences were derived from PBMCs, sampled from a glioma patient whose treatment included an IDH1 peptide vaccine. The chain joins TRBV7-8 to TRBJ2-7, with unresolved D. The CDR3 loop reads CASSSPSFLLMQYF. The CDR3 DNA is TGTGCCAGCAGCTCCCCTAGTTTCCTTTTAATGCAGTACTTC.